Below are 4 T cell receptor beta chains sequenced from a single sample in a study of response to subunit inactivated influenza vaccine. TCRdb used MiXCR to reprocess the RT-PCR reads, holding one entry per CDR3 protein. The sample has about half a million distinct CDR3 sequences, approximately 7.1% seen once. The sequencing used PBMCs from blood, collected around 2 years after vaccination. Receptors originate from a man between 50 and 69 years old who received an inactivated influenza vaccine.

V is TRBV28 and J is TRBJ2-3, with TRBD2 identical over 10 bases. This CDR3 region has 19 residues. V was clipped by 4 bases and J by 3 bases; unmatched bases: 16. The V gene's germline CDR1 is MDHEN and CDR2 SYDVKM. The CDR3 DNA reads as TGTGCCAGCAGTTCTGAAGCGGGGGGGCCGCTGGGGAGGACAGATACGCAGTATTTT. This gives the protein CASSSEAGGPLGRTDTQYF.

The chain carries TRBV12-3 or TRBV12-4 and TRBJ2-2, with D maybe TRBD2 (6 bases). The V end was cut by 1 base, the J end by 0 bases, with 12 bases between. This CDR3 comprises 17 residues. In nucleotides, the CDR3 is TGTGCCAGCAGTTTAGTCGGGGGACTCGCGAACACCGGGGAGCTGTTTTTT. Protein product: CASSLVGGLANTGELFF.

This clonotype was recorded a few times. The V and J genes are TRBV5-6 and TRBJ2-7; TRBD2 is a possible D gene (5 bases). V shed 0 bases and J shed 4 bases, with 8 bases lying between them. Per germline, CDR1 SGHDT and CDR2 YYEEEE. CDR3 length: 13 amino acids. CDR3 nucleotides: TGTGCCAGCAGCTTGGAGCCGGGGTACGAGCAGTACTTC. Translation: CASSLEPGYEQYF.

J is TRBJ2-2 and V is TRBV24-1; the D gene could be TRBD1 or TRBD2 (5 bases each). Per the germline V gene, CDR1 is KGHDR and CDR2 is SFDVKD. The germline V and J ends were trimmed by 3 bases and 0 bases, with 16 bases remaining between them. CDR3 length: 18 residues. The CDR3 loop is CATSDRVGTSTNTGELFF. The CDR3 region has the DNA TGTGCCACCAGTGATAGAGTTGGGACCTCTACGAACACCGGGGAGCTGTTTTTT.